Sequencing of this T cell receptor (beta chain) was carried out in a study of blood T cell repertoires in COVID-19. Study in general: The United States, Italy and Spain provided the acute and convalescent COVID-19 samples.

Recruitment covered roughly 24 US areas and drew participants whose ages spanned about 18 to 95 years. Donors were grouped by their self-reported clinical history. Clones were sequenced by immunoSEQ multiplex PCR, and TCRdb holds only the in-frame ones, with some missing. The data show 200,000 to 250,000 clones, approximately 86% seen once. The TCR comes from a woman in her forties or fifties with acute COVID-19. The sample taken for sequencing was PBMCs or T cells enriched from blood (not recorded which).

DNA for the CDR3: TGTGCCAGTAGTAAGGGGCTAGCGGTGTCCTACGAGCAGTACTTC. It is translated as CASSKGLAVSYEQYF. This chain connects TRBV19 to TRBJ2-7, with TRBD2 matching 7 bases. The germline V gene has CDR1 LNHDA and CDR2 SQIVND (reference sequence). The CDR3 extends over 15 amino acids. J was trimmed by 1 base and V by 4 bases; bases with no gene match: 7.